The clone carrying this TCR beta chain was counted between two and nine times. Generated by immunoSEQ multiplex PCR, the TCRdb table keeps only in-frame clones and is missing some. The table records 200,000 to 250,000 clones, roughly three quarters of them present only once. This sample was taken from a study of cytotoxic CD8 clonotypes in ibrutinib-treated CLL. CDR1 and CDR2 (germline): SGDLS, YYNGEE. CDR3 length: 15 residues. Unmatched junction bases numbered 4, after V lost 3 bases and J lost 3 bases. The rearrangement uses TRBV9 and TRBJ2-3; 10 positions agree with TRBD2. The sequences come from PBMCs, collected after 12 months of ibrutinib treatment. This receptor was identified in a human donor with chronic lymphocytic leukemia. The CDR3 region is CASSGSSGRTDTQYF. CDR3 DNA: TGTGCCAGCAGCGGATCTAGCGGGAGAACAGATACGCAGTATTTT.